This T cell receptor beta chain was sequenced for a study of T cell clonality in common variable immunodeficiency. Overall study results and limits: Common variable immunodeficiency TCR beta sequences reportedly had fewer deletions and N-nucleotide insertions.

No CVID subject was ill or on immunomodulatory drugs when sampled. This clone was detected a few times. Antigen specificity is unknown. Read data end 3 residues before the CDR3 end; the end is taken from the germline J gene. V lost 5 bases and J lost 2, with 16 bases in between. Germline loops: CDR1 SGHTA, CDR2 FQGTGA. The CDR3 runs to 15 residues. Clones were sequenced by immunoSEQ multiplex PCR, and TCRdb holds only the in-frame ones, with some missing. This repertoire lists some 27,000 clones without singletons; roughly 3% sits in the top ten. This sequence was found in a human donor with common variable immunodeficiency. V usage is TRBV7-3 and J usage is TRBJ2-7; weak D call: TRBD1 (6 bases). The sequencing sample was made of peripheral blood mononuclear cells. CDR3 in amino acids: CASSLASGAPYEQYF. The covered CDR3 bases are TGTGCCAGCAGCCTGGCCTCAGGGGCCCCCTACGAG.